The T cell receptor (beta chain) under discussion was sequenced for a study of blood T cell repertoires in COVID-19. The overall study: The study drew acute and convalescent COVID-19 samples from the United States, Italy and Spain. T cells, B-cell-depleted T cells, or PBMCs provided the cDNA or gDNA that served as material.

Authors' methods: Estimated nucleated cell counts came from reference gene primer amplification. Sequenced by immunoSEQ multiplex PCR; TCRdb stores in-frame clones only, minus some. The V and J calls and clone size are taken from that table; D and trimming were inferred from the DNA. The sample has approximately 100,000 clones; around 81% are singletons. V was clipped by 0 bases and J by 10 bases, with 9 bases between them. Germline V lookup: CDR1 GTSNPN, CDR2 SVGIG (reference sequence). The CDR3 sequence is 11 residues long. The chain couples TRBV30 to TRBJ2-5; D ambiguous. The sample consisted of peripheral blood. This receptor was obtained from a human donor in a cohort sampled during active or convalescent COVID-19. The CDR3 loop reads CAWSVRYGQYF. The CDR3 coding sequence is TGTGCCTGGAGTGTACGGTACGGCCAGTACTTC.